A selection of T cell receptor beta chains follows, all from one sample in a study of cytomegalovirus exposure and HLA in healthy donors. Produced via immunoSEQ multiplex PCR; TCRdb's table is partial and in-frame only. This sample yields 120,000 or so clones, of which roughly 80% are seen a single time; about 11% belongs to the top ten. Sequenced input: PBMCs. These receptors were obtained from a man younger than 45 in good health and CMV-seropositive. CDR3s include the opening cysteine and the closing phenylalanine or tryptophan. A D gene is named only where the DNA matches it firmly. Part of the rows lack a size; the others show once, few, many or a class for expanded clones.

TRBD2,TRBJ2-3,TRBV6-5,once,CASSWTSGTSFDTQYF,TGTGCCAGCAGTTGGACTAGCGGGACGAGCTTCGATACGCAGTATTTT
TRBD2,TRBJ2-3,TRBV27,NA,CVSSPYPGTSGTDTQYF,TGTGTCAGCAGTCCGTACCCCGGGACTAGCGGCACAGATACGCAGTATTTT
TRBD2,TRBJ2-3,TRBV6-5,NA,CASSAGAGVRNTQYF,TGTGCCAGCAGTGCAGGAGCGGGAGTAAGGAATACGCAGTATTTT
TRBD1,TRBJ2-7,TRBV30,NA,CAWMDRASYEQYF,TGTGCCTGGATGGACAGGGCATCCTACGAGCAGTACTTC
TRBD1,TRBJ2-2,TRBV13,NA,CASSPWTGGTGELFF,TGTGCCAGCAGCCCCTGGACAGGGGGAACCGGGGAGCTGTTTTTT
NA,TRBJ1-2,TRBV6-5,once,CASSYQGFYGYTF,TGTGCCAGCAGTTACCAGGGTTTCTATGGCTACACCTTC
NA,TRBJ2-1,TRBV18,NA,CASSPPGRDEQFF,TGTGCCAGCTCACCACCCGGCCGGGATGAGCAGTTCTTC
NA,TRBJ2-1,TRBV27,NA,CASSLSPASYNEQFF,TGTGCCAGCAGTTTATCCCCGGCTAGCTACAATGAGCAGTTCTTC
NA,TRBJ2-3,TRBV4-2,NA,CASSPYTRTDTQYF,TGTGCCAGCAGCCCTTACACGCGCACAGATACGCAGTATTTT
TRBD2,TRBJ2-3,TRBV6-4,NA,CASSPTSGSTDTQYF,TGTGCCAGCAGTCCGACTAGCGGGAGTACAGATACGCAGTATTTT
TRBD2,TRBJ2-1,TRBV4-1,NA,CASRLGLAGGRVRSSYNEQFF,TGCGCCAGCAGACTGGGACTAGCGGGAGGGCGGGTTAGGAGCTCCTACAATGAGCAGTTCTTC
TRBD2,TRBJ2-2,TRBV5-1,NA,CASSYYPTSGNTGELFF,TGCGCCAGCAGCTACTACCCGACTAGCGGGAACACCGGGGAGCTGTTTTTT
NA,TRBJ2-7,TRBV29-1,NA,CSVAPEYAGAFEQYF,TGCAGCGTTGCCCCAGAATATGCGGGCGCCTTCGAGCAGTACTTC
NA,TRBJ2-5,TRBV7-9,NA,CSSSLGEETQYF,TGTTCCAGCAGCTTAGGGGAGGAGACCCAGTACTTC
TRBD2,TRBJ2-3,TRBV10-2,NA,CASLLAAASTDTQYF,TGCGCCAGCTTGCTAGCGGCGGCTAGCACAGATACGCAGTATTTT
TRBD1,TRBJ2-1,TRBV11-3,NA,CASSPGGSYNEQFF,TGTGCCAGCAGCCCAGGGGGCTCCTACAATGAGCAGTTCTTC
TRBD1,TRBJ2-7,TRBV7-2,NA,CASSLRPGQGSYEQYF,TGTGCCAGCAGCCTACGACCGGGACAGGGTTCCTACGAGCAGTACTTC
TRBD1,TRBJ1-2,TRBV7-2,once,CASSSPDRAGYTF,TGTGCCAGCAGCTCGCCGGACAGGGCTGGCTACACCTTC
NA,TRBJ2-5,TRBV4-1,NA,CASSQSVFRRETQYF,TGCGCCAGCAGCCAGAGCGTTTTTCGTCGGGAGACCCAGTACTTC
TRBD1,TRBJ1-4,TRBV28,NA,CASSPGQGIEKLFF,TGTGCCAGCAGTCCGGGACAGGGCATTGAAAAACTGTTTTTT
NA,TRBJ2-1,TRBV6-5,NA,CASSSSWGENEQFF,TGTGCCAGCAGTTCCTCTTGGGGGGAGAATGAGCAGTTCTTC
NA,TRBJ2-2,TRBV7-8,NA,CASSLGAAESNTGELFF,TGTGCCAGCAGCTTAGGAGCGGCCGAGTCGAACACCGGGGAGCTGTTTTTT
NA,TRBJ2-7,TRBV5-1,few,CASQVGGPTYEQYF,TGCGCCAGCCAGGTGGGGGGGCCAACCTACGAGCAGTACTTC
NA,TRBJ1-1,TRBV28,NA,CASSLLAGVNTEAFF,TGTGCCAGCAGTTTATTGGCAGGCGTGAACACTGAAGCTTTCTTT
TRBD2,TRBJ2-1,TRBV27,once,CASRDGGGVNEQFF,TGTGCCAGCAGGGACGGGGGAGGGGTAAATGAGCAGTTCTTC
NA,TRBJ2-7,TRBV27,NA,CASSSRSYEQYF,TGTGCCAGCAGTTCTCGGTCCTACGAGCAGTACTTC
TRBD1,TRBJ2-5,TRBV28,NA,CASSPPGQGGETQYF,TGTGCCAGCAGTCCACCGGGACAGGGTGGAGAGACCCAGTACTTC
TRBD1,TRBJ2-7,TRBV9,NA,CASSPSGTGGYEQYF,TGTGCCAGCAGCCCAAGCGGGACAGGGGGCTACGAGCAGTACTTC
NA,TRBJ2-5,TRBV7-2,NA,CASSSRVPPSGTQYF,TGTGCCAGCAGCTCAAGGGTCCCCCCCAGCGGGACCCAGTACTTC
TRBD2,TRBJ2-1,TRBV7-8,NA,CASSLNLAGAGNEQFF,TGTGCCAGCAGCTTAAATCTAGCGGGAGCCGGAAATGAGCAGTTCTTC
TRBD1,TRBJ2-7,TRBV9,once,CASSALGQGSYEQYF,TGTGCCAGCAGCGCACTGGGACAGGGAAGCTACGAGCAGTACTTC
NA,TRBJ2-7,TRBV29-1,NA,CSVVTGYEQYF,TGCAGCGTTGTCACAGGCTACGAGCAGTACTTC
TRBD2,TRBJ2-7,TRBV5-1,NA,CASSWTSGGNYEQYF,TGCGCCAGCAGTTGGACTAGCGGAGGAAACTACGAGCAGTACTTC
NA,TRBJ2-1,TRBV7-2,NA,CASSPHAASYNEQFF,TGTGCCAGCAGCCCCCACGCGGCTTCCTACAATGAGCAGTTCTTC
TRBD2,TRBJ2-2,TRBV5-6,NA,CASNPTLGTSGHYTGELFF,TGTGCCAGCAACCCCACACTGGGGACTAGCGGGCATTACACCGGGGAGCTGTTTTTT
TRBD2,TRBJ2-1,TRBV27,NA,CASSLTSGSYNEQFF,TGTGCCAGCAGTTTGACTAGCGGCTCCTACAATGAGCAGTTCTTC
NA,TRBJ1-2,TRBV11-2,NA,CASRSLREDYGYTF,TGTGCCAGCAGGAGCCTGAGGGAAGACTATGGCTACACCTTC
TRBD2,TRBJ2-1,TRBV7-8,NA,CASSTQSGSFPREQFF,TGTGCCAGCAGCACACAAAGCGGGAGTTTCCCCAGGGAGCAGTTCTTC
NA,TRBJ1-1,TRBV29-1,NA,CSVEAQAAEAFF,TGCAGCGTTGAAGCACAGGCTGCTGAAGCTTTCTTT
NA,TRBJ2-7,TRBV7-2,NA,CASSANGGGGYEQYF,TGTGCCAGCAGCGCTAATGGGGGAGGGGGGTACGAGCAGTACTTC
TRBD1,TRBJ1-1,TRBV7-9,few,CASSLTGRDTEAFF,TGTGCCAGCAGCTTGACAGGGAGAGACACTGAAGCTTTCTTT
NA,TRBJ2-1,TRBV19,NA,CASSTGTSYNEQFF,TGTGCCAGTAGTACCGGGACTTCATACAATGAGCAGTTCTTC
NA,TRBJ2-3,TRBV15,few,CAVARGNTQYF,TGTGCCGTGGCCAGGGGAAATACGCAGTATTTT
NA,TRBJ1-3,TRBV7-2,NA,CASTPRGAGNTIYF,TGTGCCAGCACCCCCCGGGGGGCTGGAAACACCATATATTTT
NA,TRBJ1-1,TRBV5-4,NA,CASSYAERTAMRKAFF,TGTGCCAGCAGCTACGCTGAAAGGACAGCTATGAGAAAAGCTTTCTTT
NA,TRBJ1-2,TRBV6-5,NA,CASSYSGGRGNYGYTF,TGTGCCAGCAGTTACTCGGGAGGGAGGGGTAACTATGGCTACACCTTC
NA,TRBJ2-7,TRBV6-1,NA,CASSEAGQPLPYEQYF,TGTGCCAGCAGTGAAGCCGGACAGCCGCTCCCCTACGAGCAGTACTTC
NA,TRBJ2-6,TRBV27,once,CASTPRAGANVLTF,TGTGCCAGCACCCCACGAGCTGGGGCCAACGTCCTGACTTTC
TRBD1,TRBJ1-1,TRBV23-1,NA,CASSQGFSVFGTGGTLNTEAFF,TGCGCCAGCAGTCAAGGGTTTAGTGTATTTGGGACAGGGGGCACCCTGAACACTGAAGCTTTCTTT